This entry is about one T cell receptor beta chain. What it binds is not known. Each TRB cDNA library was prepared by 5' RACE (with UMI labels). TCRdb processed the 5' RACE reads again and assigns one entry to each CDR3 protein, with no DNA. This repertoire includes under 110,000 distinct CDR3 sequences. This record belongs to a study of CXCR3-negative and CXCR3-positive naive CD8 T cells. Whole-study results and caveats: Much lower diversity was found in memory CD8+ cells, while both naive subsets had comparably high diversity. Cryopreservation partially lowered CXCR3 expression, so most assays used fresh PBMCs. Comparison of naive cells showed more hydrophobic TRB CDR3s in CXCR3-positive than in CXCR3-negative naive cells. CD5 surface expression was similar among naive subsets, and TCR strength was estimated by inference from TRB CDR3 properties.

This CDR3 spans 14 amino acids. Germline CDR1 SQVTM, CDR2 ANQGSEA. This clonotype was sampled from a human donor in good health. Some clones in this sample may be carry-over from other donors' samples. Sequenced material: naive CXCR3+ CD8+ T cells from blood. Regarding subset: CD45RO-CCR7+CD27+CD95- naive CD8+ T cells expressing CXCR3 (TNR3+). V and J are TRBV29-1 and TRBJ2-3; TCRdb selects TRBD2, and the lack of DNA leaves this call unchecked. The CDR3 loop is CSVGGTSSTDTQYF.